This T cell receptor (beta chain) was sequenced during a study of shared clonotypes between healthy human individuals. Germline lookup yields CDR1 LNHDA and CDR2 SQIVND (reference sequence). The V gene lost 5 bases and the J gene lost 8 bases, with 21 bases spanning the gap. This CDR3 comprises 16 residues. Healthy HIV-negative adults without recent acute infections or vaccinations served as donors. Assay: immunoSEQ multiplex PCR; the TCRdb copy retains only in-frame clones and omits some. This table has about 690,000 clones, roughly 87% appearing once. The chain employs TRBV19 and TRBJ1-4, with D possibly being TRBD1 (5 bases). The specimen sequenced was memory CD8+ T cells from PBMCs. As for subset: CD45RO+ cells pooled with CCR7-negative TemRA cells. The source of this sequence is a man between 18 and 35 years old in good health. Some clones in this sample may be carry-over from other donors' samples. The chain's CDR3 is CASSFLRQTVSEKLFF. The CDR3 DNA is TGTGCCAGTAGTTTTTTACGGCAGACAGTCTCGGAAAAACTGTTTTTT. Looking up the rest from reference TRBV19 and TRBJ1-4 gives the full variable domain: DGGITQSPKYLFRKEGQNVTLSCEQNLNHDAMYWYRQDPGQGLRLIYYSQIVNDFQKGDIAEGYSVSREKKESFPLTVTSAQKNPTAFYLCASSFLRQTVSEKLFFGSGTQLSVL.